The sequence of this TCR beta chain was determined in a study of blood T cell repertoires in COVID-19. This clone came up once. In the study's own analysis: Nucleated cell counts were estimated from reference gene primer amplification. Sequencing was performed with immunoSEQ multiplex PCR; in TCRdb, only in-frame clones are kept and a portion is missing. V, J and clone size were drawn from that table, and D and trimming were deduced from the DNA. The sample includes approximately 230,000 clones, 88% of them seen just once. V gave up 4 bases and J gave up 7 bases; unmatched junction bases: 8. Looked up from germline, CDR1 is SGDLS and CDR2 is YYNGEE. CDR3 length: 15 amino acids.

This TCR was sampled from a woman aged 45-60 years with acute COVID-19. Sequenced material: PBMCs or T cells enriched from blood (not recorded which). The chain has TRBV9 and TRBJ2-2; 9 bases line up with TRBD1. CDR3: CASSLRTGAGGELFF. The CDR3 nucleotides read TGTGCCAGCAGCCTTCGGACAGGGGCGGGCGGGGAGCTGTTTTTT.